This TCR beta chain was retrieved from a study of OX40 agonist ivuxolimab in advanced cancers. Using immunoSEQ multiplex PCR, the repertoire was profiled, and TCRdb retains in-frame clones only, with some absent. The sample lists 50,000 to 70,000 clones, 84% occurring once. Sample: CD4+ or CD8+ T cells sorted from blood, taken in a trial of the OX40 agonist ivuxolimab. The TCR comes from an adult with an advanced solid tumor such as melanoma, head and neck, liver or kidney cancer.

DNA for the CDR3: TGTGCCATCAGTCTACAGGATTCCTATGGCTACACCTTC. Its translation is CAISLQDSYGYTF. The chain has TRBV10-3 and TRBJ1-2; possibly TRBD1 for D (5 bases). CDR1 and CDR2 from the germline V gene are ENHRY and SYGVKD. Trimming shortened V by 5 bases and J by 4 bases, and 11 bases separated the two germline ends. CDR3 length equals 13 residues.